This T cell receptor (beta chain) emerged from a study of beta chain features in type 1 diabetes. Findings and limits, study-wide: Shortening that was moderate but significant affected the TCRB CDR3s of Type 1 diabetes patients in all four CD4+ subsets. Naive, central memory and Treg TCRB repertoires appeared more alike in patients than in healthy donors. Any PCR bias toward short templates would affect both groups alike. In type 1 diabetes patients, VDJ junctions had fewer insertions; deletions at these junctions were more frequent.

On this clone: Its target is not known.

The sequenced template was cDNA made from the entire isolated RNA. Method: immunoSEQ multiplex PCR; TCRdb's copy keeps in-frame clones and lacks some. The table has 680,000 or so clones, roughly an eighth seen once. The CDR3 contains 13 residues. The germline V and J ends were trimmed by 1 base and 6 bases, with 9 bases remaining between them. Germline V gene data show CDR1 as SGHTA and CDR2 as FQGNSA. The sequencing sample was made of naive CD4+ T cells from blood. This sequence originates from a man aged 18 to 29 with type 1 diabetes. The chain uses TRBV7-2 and TRBJ2-5; D remains unclear. CDR3 residues: CASSLDPQQTQYF. The CDR3 coding sequence is TGTGCCAGCAGCTTAGATCCCCAGCAGACCCAGTACTTC.